This is a list of T cell receptor beta chains from one sample in a study of T cell repertoires in cytomegalovirus infection. One entry per CDR3 protein results from TCRdb running MiXCR on the reads. The data show about 260,000 distinct CDR3 sequences, approximately 9.1% seen once. Source material: PBMCs. The receptors were gathered from a human donor in good health (CMV status not recorded). Some clones in this sample may be carry-over from other donors' samples. The CDR3 runs from the conserved cysteine through the conserved F or W. A D gene is named only where the DNA matches it firmly. The size field is filled for only some rows; it gives once, few, many or a size class.

clone size	J gene	D gene	V gene	CDR3 protein	CDR3 DNA
many	TRBJ2-5	-	TRBV7-2	CASRKGGGAETQYF	TGTGCCAGCCGTAAGGGGGGGGGCGCGGAGACCCAGTACTTC
many	TRBJ1-6	-	TRBV2	CASTRGNSPLHF	TGTGCCAGCACCAGGGGAAACTCACCCCTCCACTTT
few	TRBJ1-3	-	TRBV20-1	CSATPSSTSGNTIYF	TGCAGTGCTACCCCATCTAGCACCTCTGGAAACACCATATATTTT
few	TRBJ2-3	TRBD2	TRBV29-1	CSVTSGGALRTDTQYF	TGCAGCGTTACTAGCGGGGGGGCCTTGAGAACAGATACGCAGTATTTT
many	TRBJ1-1	-	TRBV7-2	CASSAGDRRNTEAFF	TGTGCCAGCAGCGCCGGCGACAGGCGGAACACTGAAGCTTTCTTT
many	TRBJ1-2	TRBD1	TRBV11-3	CASSLRRTGGSGFGYTF	TGTGCCAGCAGCCTCCGGAGGACAGGCGGCTCGGGGTTTGGCTACACCTTC
few	TRBJ2-1	TRBD1	TRBV2	CASSGTGVSYNEQFF	TGTGCCAGCAGTGGAACAGGGGTTTCCTACAATGAGCAGTTCTTC
many	TRBJ2-7	-	TRBV7-2	CASSLMLSEQYF	TGTGCCAGCAGCTTAATGTTGAGCGAGCAGTACTTC
many	TRBJ1-2	TRBD1	TRBV7-2	CASSLDNRGRSGYTF	TGTGCCAGCAGCTTAGATAACAGGGGGCGATCTGGCTACACCTTC
many	TRBJ1-5	-	TRBV7-2	CASSLKWGEGQPQHF	TGTGCCAGCAGCTTAAAGTGGGGGGAAGGGCAGCCCCAGCATTTT
-	TRBJ1-3	TRBD1	TRBV11-2	CATGGTGVDGNTIYF	TGTGCCACAGGGGGGACAGGGGTCGATGGAAACACCATATATTTT
many	TRBJ1-1	-	TRBV7-8	CASSLSRTGVTEAFF	TGTGCCAGCAGCCTCTCTCGGACGGGAGTGACTGAAGCTTTCTTT
many	TRBJ2-7	TRBD1	TRBV7-3	CASSLSSGTDYEQYF	TGTGCCAGCAGCCTCTCCTCCGGGACAGACTACGAGCAGTACTTC
many	TRBJ1-1	-	TRBV7-9	CASSFSGGVDLAFF	TGTGCCAGCAGCTTCTCGGGGGGCGTTGATCTAGCTTTCTTT
many	TRBJ2-2	-	TRBV7-8	CASSFTGSGELFF	TGTGCCAGCAGCTTCACAGGGTCCGGGGAGCTGTTTTTT
many	TRBJ1-1	-	TRBV7-2	CASSLTTLNTEAFF	TGTGCCAGCAGCTTAACCACCTTGAACACTGAAGCTTTCTTT
many	TRBJ2-7	-	TRBV7-8	CASSLKAGATYEQYF	TGTGCCAGCAGCTTAAAAGCAGGGGCTACCTACGAGCAGTACTTC
many	TRBJ2-5	-	TRBV7-2	CASSLMGQETQYF	TGTGCCAGCAGCTTAATGGGGCAAGAGACCCAGTACTTC
many	TRBJ2-7	TRBD1	TRBV7-9	CASSFGTGGEQYF	TGTGCCAGCAGCTTCGGGACAGGGGGCGAGCAGTACTTC
many	TRBJ2-4	TRBD2	TRBV7-2	CASSLTSVSFQYF	TGTGCCAGCAGCTTGACTAGCGTCTCCTTTCAGTACTTC
many	TRBJ2-3	TRBD1	TRBV6-2/TRBV6-3	CASSYMGQGQYF	TGTGCCAGCAGTTATATGGGACAGGGGCAGTATTTT
many	TRBJ2-3	TRBD1	TRBV7-6	CASSSRDRGYSGTQYF	TGTGCCAGCAGCTCCCGGGACAGGGGGTATAGTGGTACGCAGTATTTT
many	TRBJ2-7	-	TRBV11-2	CASSLVGSAYEQYF	TGTGCCAGCAGCTTAGTCGGCAGTGCCTACGAGCAGTACTTC
once	TRBJ1-1	-	TRBV12-5	CASGLDSGVGANTEAFF	TGTGCTAGTGGTTTGGACTCCGGAGTGGGGGCGAACACTGAAGCTTTCTTT
-	TRBJ2-1	TRBD2	TRBV20-1	CSARGASGRVNEQFF	TGCAGTGCTAGAGGTGCTAGCGGGAGGGTTAATGAGCAGTTCTTC
many	TRBJ2-2	TRBD1	TRBV12-3/TRBV12-4	CASGGGQGMAGELFF	TGTGCCAGCGGGGGCGGACAGGGAATGGCCGGGGAGCTGTTTTTT
many	TRBJ2-3	-	TRBV7-3	CASSSGQGTDTQYF	TGTGCCAGCAGCTCGGGGCAGGGCACAGATACGCAGTATTTT
many	TRBJ1-5	-	TRBV13	CASSRGTNQPQHF	TGTGCCAGCAGCCGGGGTACCAATCAGCCCCAGCATTTT
many	TRBJ1-3	TRBD1	TRBV7-2	CASSLPPGGSQNTIYF	TGTGCCAGCAGCTTACCACCAGGGGGGTCGCAAAACACCATATATTTT
many	TRBJ1-2	-	TRBV7-2	CASRTTGSGGYTF	TGTGCCAGCAGAACGACAGGCTCGGGCGGCTACACCTTC
many	TRBJ1-6	-	TRBV12-3/TRBV12-4	CASSGASSPLHF	TGTGCCAGCAGTGGGGCTTCTTCACCCCTCCACTTT
-	TRBJ2-7	-	TRBV9	CASSVGVDSHYEQYF	TGTGCCAGCAGCGTAGGGGTGGACAGCCACTACGAGCAGTACTTC
few	TRBJ2-7	-	TRBV15	CATSRDALFGEQYF	TGTGCCACCAGCAGAGATGCCCTTTTCGGGGAGCAGTACTTC
many	TRBJ2-7	-	TRBV11-2	CASSYSGAIPSYEQYF	TGTGCCAGCAGTTATTCGGGGGCTATCCCCTCCTACGAGCAGTACTTC
many	TRBJ1-5	-	TRBV19	CASKDGGGPSNQPQHF	TGTGCCAGTAAAGATGGCGGTGGTCCGAGCAATCAGCCCCAGCATTTT
-	TRBJ2-1	-	TRBV29-1	CSVAIGGAGYNEQFF	TGCAGCGTTGCCATAGGAGGTGCAGGATACAATGAGCAGTTCTTC
many	TRBJ1-5	-	TRBV28	CASSPPPFNQPQHF	TGTGCCAGCAGCCCTCCTCCTTTCAATCAGCCCCAGCATTTT
many	TRBJ1-1	-	TRBV6-2/TRBV6-3	CASSYRGGGEAFF	TGTGCCAGCAGTTACAGGGGAGGGGGTGAAGCTTTCTTT
few	TRBJ1-1	-	TRBV27	CASSWAMNTEAFF	TGTGCCAGCAGTTGGGCAATGAACACTGAAGCTTTCTTT
-	TRBJ1-1	-	TRBV4-2	CASSPDWGGGLNTEAFF	TGTGCCAGCAGCCCGGACTGGGGTGGGGGGTTGAACACTGAAGCTTTCTTT
many	TRBJ1-1	-	TRBV12-3/TRBV12-4	CASSLGMGGTEAFF	TGTGCCAGCAGTTTGGGGATGGGGGGGACTGAAGCTTTCTTT
many	TRBJ2-2	-	TRBV7-2	CASSRRPPRDRDSGELFF	TGTGCCAGCAGCCGACGACCCCCCCGGGACCGAGATTCCGGGGAGCTGTTTTTT
few	TRBJ1-4	-	TRBV24-1	CATSDFSGQSEKLFF	TGTGCCACCAGTGATTTTTCGGGGCAATCTGAAAAACTGTTTTTT
-	TRBJ1-2	TRBD1	TRBV5-1	CASSRTGDYGYTF	TGCGCCAGCAGTAGGACAGGAGACTATGGCTACACCTTC
few	TRBJ1-2	-	TRBV19	CASSIILGPYHGYTF	TGTGCCAGTAGTATAATCCTGGGTCCCTACCATGGCTACACCTTC